This T cell receptor (beta chain) was captured by sequencing in a study of Ad26.COV2.S vaccination and SARS-CoV-2 variants (dated by TCRdb to 2020 to 2022). Turning to the overall study: Donors in the vaccine arm were drawn from COV1001, a phase I-IIa trial of Ad26.COV2.S in healthy adults that was multicentre, randomized, double-blind and placebo-controlled. Ad26.COV2.S was administered intramuscularly at a dose of 5x10^10 or 1x10^11 viral particles, either as one shot or as two shots given 56 days apart. TCRbeta repertoire sequencing served as the tool for gauging how specific and how broad the SARS-CoV-2-reactive T cell receptors were following Ad26.COV2.S vaccination. The TCR-sequenced set comprised approximately 32 samples: some 20 Ad26.COV2.S vaccine recipients, 5 placebo recipients and 8 SARS-CoV-2 convalescent individuals. Trial participants were randomized into five groups of five, in which low-dose or high-dose Ad26.COV2.S was given once or twice, or placebo was given on both occasions. Investigators remained blinded to trial group allocation during experiments and outcome assessment. The research as a whole found: The authors noted that total T cell responses may have been underestimated by the TCR breadth and depth analyses. Spike-specific TCR breadth was higher in Ad26.COV2.S recipients than in placebo recipients (P = 0.0014). The study lacked the statistical power to compare responses across vaccine doses or regimens. Non-spike TCR breadth was comparable between vaccine and placebo recipients, consistent with the vaccine containing only spike. Substantial breadth of spike-specific CD8+ and CD4+ T cell responses was reported after vaccination.

Details on this clone: The specificity of this receptor is unknown. Base qualities were left out, and no much larger clone turns up one base away.

The immunoSEQ Assay was used to sequence TCRbeta CDR3 regions. After extraction, genomic DNA underwent amplification by bias-controlled multiplex PCR, followed by high-throughput sequencing. The paper's data handling went like this. To quantify the absolute abundance of each unique TCRbeta CDR3 region, sequences were collapsed and filtered. T cell fraction was estimated by normalizing TCRbeta template counts to usable DNA, with usable DNA measured through amplification of reference genes found in all nucleated cells. Repertoire TCRs were annotated as SARS-CoV-2-specific when V gene, CDR3 amino acid sequence and J gene were exactly matched to a known reactive TCR set. The reference SARS-CoV-2 TCR set was derived from MIRA and filtered for enrichment in COVID-19-positive ImmuneCODE repertoires, a step that removed public or cross-reactive TCRs. Using the MIRA antigens, annotated TCRs were further analysed by specific ORF or by position within an ORF. Breadth was defined as the number of annotated unique rearrangements divided by the total number of unique productive rearrangements, and depth was defined as the summed frequency of the annotated unique rearrangements. Group comparisons of TCR breadth used two-sided Wilcoxon rank-sum tests. This immuneACCESS table, as held by TCRdb, lists in-frame sequences with V and J called but not all clones. Of the missing ones, under half trace to an unresolved V gene in checked studies; the others have no known cause. V and J calls and clone size follow that table, whereas D and trimming were derived from the DNA. The sample contains some 300,000 clones, around four fifths of them found a single time. The ten largest make up around 2.2% of the sample.

Interpreted using the paper, the treatment or condition label stands for: 15 to 20 received Ad26.COV2.S at low or high dose, single or two shots; several received placebo; per-sample allocation not given. Repertoires of vaccine and placebo recipients were sequenced from samples taken on day 63 after the first injection. Cohort 1b enrolled some 25 adults aged 18-55 years at a single site in Boston, USA, between 29 July and 7 August 2020. As a vaccine, Ad26.COV2.S was a replication-incompetent adenovirus type 26 vector that expressed a prefusion-stabilized SARS-CoV-2 spike protein derived from the original Wuhan strain. The junction shows trimming of 0 bases on V and 2 bases on J, and the gene matches do not reach 10 bases of it. The CDR3 measures 19 amino acids from cysteine to phenylalanine. Kept here is only the CDR3 DNA, which spans 57 bases and is read in frame from base 1. The CDR1 and CDR2 encoded by the germline V gene are KGHDR and SFDVKD.

This specimen consisted of peripheral blood, obtained in a trial of Ad26.COV2.S vaccine versus placebo. The TCR was taken from a person aged 18 to 65 who received the Ad26.COV2.S COVID-19 vaccine or a placebo. This sequence uses TRBV24-1 and TRBJ2-3, with 10 middle bases fitting TRBD1. The DNA sequence is given as TGTGCCACCAGTGATTTGGGCCAGTGGACAGGGGGAATCACAGATACGCAGTATTTT. It encodes CATSDLGQWTGGITDTQYF.